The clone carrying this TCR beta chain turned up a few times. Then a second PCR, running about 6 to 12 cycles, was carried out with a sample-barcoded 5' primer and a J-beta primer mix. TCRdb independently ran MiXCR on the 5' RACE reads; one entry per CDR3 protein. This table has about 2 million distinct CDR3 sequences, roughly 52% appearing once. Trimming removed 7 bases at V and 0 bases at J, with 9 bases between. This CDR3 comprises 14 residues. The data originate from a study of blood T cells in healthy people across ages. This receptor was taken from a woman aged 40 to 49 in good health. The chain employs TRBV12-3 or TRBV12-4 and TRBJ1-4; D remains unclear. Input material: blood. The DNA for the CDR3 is TGTGCCAGCACCTGGTCTACAACTAATGAAAAACTGTTTTTT. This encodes CASTWSTTNEKLFF.